The rows below give T cell receptor beta chains drawn from one sample of a study of graft-versus-host responses after intestinal transplantation. These receptors have no known antigen. The method was immunoSEQ multiplex PCR; TCRdb's version includes in-frame clones alone and lacks a portion of them. In the table there are more than 95,000 clones, roughly 87% of which are singletons. The source material was unstimulated CD4+ T cells sorted from spleen or lymph node cells, sampled before intestinal transplant. All receptors come from a human donor who received an intestinal transplant. CDR3s include the opening cysteine and the closing phenylalanine or tryptophan. A D gene is named only where the DNA matches it firmly. Expanded clones get a size class; other rows say once, few or many, or leave the size out.

j_call,clone_size,v_call,d_call,cdr3_nt,cdr3_aa
TRBJ1-3,-,TRBV19,TRBD1,TGTGCCAGTAGTCGGACAGGTGGAAACACCATATATTTT,CASSRTGGNTIYF
TRBJ2-2,-,TRBV30,TRBD2,TGTGCCTGGAAATCTGGCGGGGGTGTCGGGGAGCTGTTTTTT,CAWKSGGGVGELFF
TRBJ1-2,-,TRBV11-2,-,TGTGCCAGCAGCTTTGCCGACCTAGCCTTCTCCTATGGCTACACCTTC,CASSFADLAFSYGYTF
TRBJ1-1,-,TRBV6-5,-,TGTGCCAGCAGTTATTTTGGGACTCCGGAGGTCCCTGAAGCTTTCTTT,CASSYFGTPEVPEAFF
TRBJ1-2,-,TRBV29-1,-,TGCAGCGCTGGCAGGGGTGCTAACTATGGCTACACCTTC,CSAGRGANYGYTF
TRBJ1-2,-,TRBV10-3,-,TGTGCCATCAGCGTAGACAAAGACTATGGCTACACCTTC,CAISVDKDYGYTF
TRBJ2-2,-,TRBV27,-,TGTGCCAGCAGTTTACAAGGGGCGGGCGGGGAGCTGTTTTTT,CASSLQGAGGELFF
TRBJ1-2,once,TRBV4-1,TRBD1,TGCGCCAGCAGCACAGACAGGGAGCGGGGCTATGGCTACACCTTC,CASSTDRERGYGYTF
TRBJ2-7,-,TRBV4-1,TRBD2,TGCGCCAGCAGCCAAGAATGGCGTGGACTAGCTGGCGAGCAGTACTTC,CASSQEWRGLAGEQYF
TRBJ1-5,-,TRBV7-3,-,TGTGCCAGCAGCTTAATAGGGGGGGTCCAGGTGCCGGATCAGCCCCAGCATTTT,CASSLIGGVQVPDQPQHF
TRBJ2-3,-,TRBV10-3,TRBD2,TGTGCCATCAGGGCGGCGGGAGGACCAGATACGCAGTATTTT,CAIRAAGGPDTQYF
TRBJ1-6,-,TRBV5-1,TRBD1,TGCGCCAGCAGCGGCGGGACAGTCGTACCGATGCCCCTCCACTTT,CASSGGTVVPMPLHF
TRBJ2-2,-,TRBV25-1,-,TGTGCCAGCAGTGATCCCAGGCGTACCGGGGAGCTGTTTTTT,CASSDPRRTGELFF
TRBJ2-5,-,TRBV7-2,-,TGTGCCAGCAGCGGAGGGGAGACCCAGTACTTC,CASSGGETQYF
TRBJ2-7,-,TRBV11-3,-,TGTGCCAGCAGCTTAGGGGGCTCCTACGAGCAGTACTTC,CASSLGGSYEQYF
TRBJ2-5,few,TRBV6-5,TRBD2,TGTGCCAGCAGTGGGGGACTAGCCGCGGAGACCCAGTACTTC,CASSGGLAAETQYF
TRBJ2-2,-,TRBV19,-,TGTGCCAGTAGCAAAAGGGGAAGAAATCACATCCAATTTTACACCGGGGAGCTGTTTTTT,CASSKRGRNHIQFYTGELFF
TRBJ2-7,once,TRBV5-1,-,TGCGCCAGCAGTTTGGACAGACTTTACGAGCAGTACTTC,CASSLDRLYEQYF
TRBJ2-1,-,TRBV10-1,-,TGCGCCAGCAGTGACGGTAGCTCCTACAATGAGCAGTTCTTC,CASSDGSSYNEQFF
TRBJ2-7,once,TRBV18,TRBD1,TGTGCCAGCTCACCACAGCGGACAGGGCGCTACGAGCAGTACTTC,CASSPQRTGRYEQYF
TRBJ1-1,-,TRBV7-9,-,TGTGCCAGCAGCTCGAGTGGAAGAACTGAAGCTTTCTTT,CASSSSGRTEAFF
TRBJ2-1,-,TRBV7-9,TRBD2,TGTGCCAGCAGCAGAGGGACTAGGGTTCAGTTCTTC,CASSRGTRVQFF
TRBJ2-3,once,TRBV5-1,-,TGCGCCAGCAGCTACAGGGACACAGATACGCAGTATTTT,CASSYRDTDTQYF
TRBJ1-4,-,TRBV9,-,TGTGCCAGCAGCGCCCGACCTGGAGGGGCGGGTGAAAAACTGTTTTTT,CASSARPGGAGEKLFF
TRBJ2-3,-,TRBV5-6,-,TGTGCCAGCAGCCTTACCGGCGGGATACCCACAGATACGCAGTATTTT,CASSLTGGIPTDTQYF
TRBJ1-4,-,TRBV18,-,TGTGCCAGCTCACCTCCCCGGCAGGGAGGTGAAAAACTGTTTTTT,CASSPPRQGGEKLFF
TRBJ2-3,-,TRBV9,-,TGTGCCAGCTCAACAGACCCTAGCACAGATACGCAGTATTTT,CASSTDPSTDTQYF
TRBJ2-1,-,TRBV2,TRBD2,TGTGCCAGCCGGCCCGGGACTAGCGGGACGGTTGAGCAGTTCTTC,CASRPGTSGTVEQFF
TRBJ2-1,-,TRBV5-4,TRBD2,TGTGCCAGCAGCCCTGTAGCGGGGGTCTACAATGAGCAGTTCTTC,CASSPVAGVYNEQFF
TRBJ1-1,-,TRBV5-1,-,TGCGCCAGCAGCCGGGGAGGGTTCGGAGAAGCTTTCTTT,CASSRGGFGEAFF
TRBJ2-1,-,TRBV30,TRBD2,TGTGCCTGGAGTGGAGGACTAGATAACAATGAGCAGTTCTTC,CAWSGGLDNNEQFF
TRBJ2-5,once,TRBV7-6,-,TGTGCCAGCAGCAACCGGGACACGCAAGAGACCCAGTACTTC,CASSNRDTQETQYF
TRBJ1-1,once,TRBV5-1,-,TGCGCCAGCAGCTTTAAAGGGGACACTGAAGCTTTCTTT,CASSFKGDTEAFF
TRBJ2-2,once,TRBV6-5,TRBD1,TGTGCCAGCAGTTACCCACAGGGGACCGGGGAGCTGTTTTTT,CASSYPQGTGELFF
TRBJ2-7,-,TRBV10-1,TRBD2,TGCGCCAGCAGCAGTGGGACTAGCGGGAGGGAGCAGTACTTC,CASSSGTSGREQYF
TRBJ2-3,-,TRBV5-4,-,TGTGCCAGCAGAAGGGGGGGCGTGGGGCTAGCGGGCACAGATACGCAGTATTTT,CASRRGGVGLAGTDTQYF
TRBJ2-5,-,TRBV5-4,-,TGTGCCAGCAGCTTGTCAGAGCGGCAAGAGACCCAGTACTTC,CASSLSERQETQYF
TRBJ1-3,-,TRBV5-4,-,TGTGCCAGCAGCTTGGCCGACTACAGGGTCTACTCTGGAAACACCATATATTTT,CASSLADYRVYSGNTIYF
TRBJ2-5,-,TRBV5-1,-,TGCGCCAGCAGCTTGGGGGTCAGAAGCCAAGAGACCCAGTACTTC,CASSLGVRSQETQYF
TRBJ2-3,-,TRBV4-2,TRBD1,TGTGCCAGCAGCCCCATCCTACAGACAGGGAGACTCACAGATACGCAGTATTTT,CASSPILQTGRLTDTQYF
TRBJ1-1,few,TRBV9,-,TGTGCCAGCAGCGACCCCGGGAGGAACACTGAAGCTTTCTTT,CASSDPGRNTEAFF
TRBJ2-3,once,TRBV25-1,TRBD1,TGTGCCAGCAGTGTCCGGACAGGGACCACAGATACGCAGTATTTT,CASSVRTGTTDTQYF
TRBJ2-3,-,TRBV7-6,TRBD2,TGTGCCAGCAGCTCCTGGACTAGCGGGGACACAGATACGCAGTATTTT,CASSSWTSGDTDTQYF
TRBJ2-5,-,TRBV5-5,-,TGTGCCAGCAGCCGACTGGCGTTCCACCAAGAGACCCAGTACTTC,CASSRLAFHQETQYF
TRBJ2-5,-,TRBV5-1,-,TGCGCCAGCAGCTTTCGAAAATCAGGGTGGGAGACCCAGTACTTC,CASSFRKSGWETQYF